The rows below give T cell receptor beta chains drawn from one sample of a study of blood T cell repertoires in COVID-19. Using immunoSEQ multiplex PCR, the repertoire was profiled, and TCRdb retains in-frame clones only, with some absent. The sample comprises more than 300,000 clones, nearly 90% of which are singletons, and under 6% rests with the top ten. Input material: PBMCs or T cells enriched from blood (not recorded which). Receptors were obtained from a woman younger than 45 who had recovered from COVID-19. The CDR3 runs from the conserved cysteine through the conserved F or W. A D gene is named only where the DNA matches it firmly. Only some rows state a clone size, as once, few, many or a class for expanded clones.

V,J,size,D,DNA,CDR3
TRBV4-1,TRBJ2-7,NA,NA,TGCGCCAGCAGCCAAGAGATACAGACCACTGGCGAGCAGTACTTC,CASSQEIQTTGEQYF
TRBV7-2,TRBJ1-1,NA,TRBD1,TGTGCCAGCAGCCTCGAGACAGGGGGCTACACTGAAGCTTTCTTT,CASSLETGGYTEAFF
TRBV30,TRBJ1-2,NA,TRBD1,TGTGCCCGTCGACAGGGCAACTATGGCTACACCTTC,CARRQGNYGYTF
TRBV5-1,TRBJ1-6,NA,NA,TGCGCCAGCAGCTTGGAGGCCCCCTCGGGAAATTCACCCCTCCACTTT,CASSLEAPSGNSPLHF
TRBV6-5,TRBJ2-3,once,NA,TGTGCCAGCAGTCCTCCTAGCATCGCGGATACGCAGTATTTT,CASSPPSIADTQYF
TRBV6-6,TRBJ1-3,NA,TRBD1,TGTGCCAGCAGTCTAAGGGGACAGGCGTATTCTGGAAACACCATATATTTT,CASSLRGQAYSGNTIYF
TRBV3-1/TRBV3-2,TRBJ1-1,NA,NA,TGTGCCAGCAGCACACTAGACAAGAACACTGAAGCTTTCTTT,CASSTLDKNTEAFF
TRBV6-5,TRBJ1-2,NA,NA,TGTGCCAGCAGTTACTCGATACAGGGTAAAGGCTACACCTTC,CASSYSIQGKGYTF
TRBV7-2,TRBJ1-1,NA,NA,TGTGCCAGCAGCCCGGGGAGGGTCAGGACTGAAGCTTTCTTT,CASSPGRVRTEAFF
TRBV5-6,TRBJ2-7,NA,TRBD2,TGTGCCAGCAGCTTGGTAAGCGGGGGTAGCTCCTACGAGCAGTACTTC,CASSLVSGGSSYEQYF
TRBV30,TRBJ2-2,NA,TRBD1,TGTGCCTGGAGTCAGGGGGCCGGGGAGCTGTTTTTT,CAWSQGAGELFF
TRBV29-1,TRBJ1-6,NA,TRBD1,TGCAGCGTTGGAGACAGGGGTAATTCACCCCTCCACTTT,CSVGDRGNSPLHF
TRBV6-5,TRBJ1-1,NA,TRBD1,TGTGCCAGCAGTCGCCAGGGGGCCCACACTGAAGCTTTCTTT,CASSRQGAHTEAFF
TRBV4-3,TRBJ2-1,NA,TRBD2,TGCGCCAGCAGCCAAGATAGTTCCCTAGCGGGGGTTAATGAGCAGTTCTTC,CASSQDSSLAGVNEQFF
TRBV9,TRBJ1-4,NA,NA,TGTGCCAGCAGCGCCCTGGCGGGTACTGAAAAACTGTTTTTT,CASSALAGTEKLFF
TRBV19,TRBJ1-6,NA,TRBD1,TGTGCCAGTAGTATAACAACAGGGGGCGGTTCACCCCTCCACTTT,CASSITTGGGSPLHF
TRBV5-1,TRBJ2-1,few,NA,TGCGCCTCTCGCCGGGACATCTCCTACAATGAGCAGTTCTTC,CASRRDISYNEQFF
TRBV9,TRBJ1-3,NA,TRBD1,TGTGCCAGCAGCGCCGGGACAGGGGGATCTGGAAACACCATATATTTT,CASSAGTGGSGNTIYF
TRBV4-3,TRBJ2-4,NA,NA,TGCGCCAGCAGCCAAGATCGGGGGACGCGGCGGTACTTC,CASSQDRGTRRYF
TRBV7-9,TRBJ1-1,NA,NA,TGTGCCAGCAGCTTAGCGGCAGGGCACACTGAAGCTTTCTTT,CASSLAAGHTEAFF
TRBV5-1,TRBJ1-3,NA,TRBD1,TGCGCCAGCAGCTTGGCTTCAGGGGGCTTCGGAAACACCATATATTTT,CASSLASGGFGNTIYF
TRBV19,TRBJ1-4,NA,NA,TGTGCCAGTAGTAGCAGGGCTAATGAAAAACTGTTTTTT,CASSSRANEKLFF
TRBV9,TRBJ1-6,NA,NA,TGTGCCAGCAGCCCACAGGGTTCCGGTGGTTCACCCCTCCACTTT,CASSPQGSGGSPLHF
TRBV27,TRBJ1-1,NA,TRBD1,TGTGCCAGCAGGCATCCGACAGGGGGCGGGACTGAAGCTTTCTTT,CASRHPTGGGTEAFF
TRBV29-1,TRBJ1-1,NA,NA,TGCAGCGTTGGGAGGGGCGGGAACACTGAAGCTTTCTTT,CSVGRGGNTEAFF